These 20 T cell receptor beta chains were sequenced from one sample in a study of blood T cell repertoires in COVID-19. Using immunoSEQ multiplex PCR, the repertoire was profiled, and TCRdb retains in-frame clones only, with some absent. The data hold about 100,000 clones, with around four fifths observed a single time. Sequencing used peripheral blood. These receptors came from a woman in her seventies with acute or convalescent COVID-19.

Only a few counts were recorded for this clone. The same CDR3 is also encoded by other DNA sequences in this sample. This sequence joins TRBV7-2 and TRBJ1-1; D ambiguous. CDR1 is SGHTA and CDR2 is FQGNSA in the germline V gene. The V end was cut by 5 bases, the J end by 1 base, with 8 bases between. CDR3 length: 13 residues. CDR3 DNA sequence: TGTGCCAGCAGCCTGACTGAGAACACTGAAGCTTTCTTT. Its translation is CASSLTENTEAFF. The full variable domain, rest sourced from reference TRBV7-2 and TRBJ1-1, is GAGVSQSPSNKVTEKGKDVELRCDPISGHTALYWYRQSLGQGLEFLIYFQGNSAPDKSGLPSDRFSAERTGGSVSTLTIQRTQQEDSAVYLCASSLTENTEAFFGQGTRLTVV.

DNA of the CDR3: TGTGCCAGCTTAAATGAGGAGTACACTGAAGCTTTCTTT. It translates to CASLNEEYTEAFF. V and J are TRBV18 and TRBJ1-1; D uncertain. The V end was cut by 7 bases, the J end by 3 bases, with 12 bases between. Germline V gene data show CDR1 as KGHSH and CDR2 as LQKENI. The CDR3 totals 13 residues.

V and J are TRBV19 and TRBJ1-3, with 7 bases identical to TRBD1. The CDR3 runs to 14 residues. Trimming cost V 10 bases and J 3 bases; bases outside gene matches: 9. Per the germline V gene, CDR1 is LNHDA and CDR2 is SQIVND (reference sequence). The CDR3 protein is CATVTGNFGNTIYF. The CDR3 nucleotides are TGTGCCACCGTGACAGGGAATTTTGGAAACACCATATATTTT.

The V gene is TRBV12-3 or TRBV12-4, the J gene TRBJ1-2, with 7 positions matching TRBD1. This CDR3 comprises 13 residues. The V segment lost 6 bases and the J segment 7 bases; nucleotides outside the gene matches: 8. This chain's CDR3 is CASSSRGRPGYTF. The CDR3, as DNA: TGTGCCAGCAGCTCAAGGGGGCGGCCTGGCTACACCTTC.

This chain links TRBV27 with TRBJ1-5; 8 bases agree with TRBD1. Germline V gene data show CDR1 as MNHEY and CDR2 as SMNVEV (reference sequence). The CDR3 totals 13 residues. V gave up 4 bases and J gave up 7 bases; unmatched junction bases: 3. CDR3 DNA sequence: TGTGCCAGCAGTTCACAGGGGGGACAGCCCCAGCATTTT. Protein: CASSSQGGQPQHF.

The chain combines TRBV6-5 with TRBJ1-6, with a possible D match to TRBD1 (5 bases). Trimming cost V 2 bases and J 4 bases, with 12 bases left between them. The CDR3 extends over 16 amino acids. Germline V lookup: CDR1 MNHEY, CDR2 SVGAGI. The CDR3 spells CASSYRRTFYNSPLHF. CDR3 bases: TGTGCCAGCAGTTACCGACGGACATTTTATAATTCACCCCTCCACTTT.

The genes are TRBV9 and TRBJ1-1, with 11 bases identical to TRBD1. The length of the CDR3 is 14 residues. Per germline, CDR1 SGDLS and CDR2 YYNGEE. Trimming cost V 2 bases and J 6 bases; bases outside gene matches: 3. CDR3 sequence (DNA): TGTGCCAGCAGCGTTGGACAGGGGGCCTCTGAAGCTTTCTTT. Protein: CASSVGQGASEAFF.

The gene calls are TRBV7-8 and TRBJ1-2; TRBD1 agrees at 10 bases. Germline-derived CDR1 and CDR2 are SGHVS and FQNEAQ. The V segment lost 5 bases and the J segment 8 bases; nucleotides outside the gene matches: 17. This CDR3 has 17 residues. In DNA, the CDR3 is TGTGCCAGCAGCCCCGGCGGGACAGGGGCCCGGACGGGAGGCTACACCTTC. Encoded protein: CASSPGGTGARTGGYTF.

The rearrangement joins TRBV6-1 to TRBJ1-1, with a weak D call TRBD1 (5 bases). Germline loops: CDR1 MNHNS, CDR2 SASEGT. This CDR3 has 15 residues. Trimming took 2 bases from V and 4 from J, leaving 14 bases between them. The CDR3 sequence: CASSESPGRGTEAFF. Written as DNA, the CDR3 is TGTGCCAGCAGTGAATCGCCAGGGAGGGGCACTGAAGCTTTCTTT.

This clone appeared a single time. V and J are TRBV20-1 and TRBJ1-1; perhaps TRBD1 as D (5 bases). CDR3 length: 11 residues. Trimming took 5 bases from V and 2 from J, leaving 6 bases between them. From germline, CDR1 is DFQATT and CDR2 SNEGSKA (reference sequence). The CDR3 nucleotides are TGCAGTGCTGACAGAAACACTGAAGCTTTCTTT. Amino acids: CSADRNTEAFF.

The J gene is TRBJ2-5, the V gene TRBV5-1, with 7 bases lining up with TRBD1. This CDR3 comprises 16 residues. CDR1 is SGHRS and CDR2 is YFSETQ in the germline V gene. V lost 0 bases, J lost 4 bases, and 9 bases stayed unmatched. The CDR3 DNA reads TGCGCCAGCAGCTTGGGAGGGGGCGAACCGGTAGAGACCCAGTACTTC. Translated: CASSLGGGEPVETQYF.

The chain employs TRBV7-2 and TRBJ2-7, with 11 bases aligning to TRBD2. The CDR3 consists of 15 residues. V dropped 2 bases and J dropped 5; count of bases not matched to a gene: 5. The germline CDR1 and CDR2 sequences are SGHTA and FQGNSA. This CDR3 reads CASSLNSGGEDEQYF. The CDR3 bases are TGTGCCAGCAGCTTAAATAGCGGGGGGGAGGACGAGCAGTACTTC.

The chain is built from TRBV6-2 or TRBV6-3 and TRBJ1-1; D is undetermined. This CDR3 has 12 residues. Trimming removed 2 bases at V and 4 bases at J, with 5 bases between. Germline loops: CDR1 MNHEY, CDR2 SVGEGT. The CDR3 loop reads CASSYEGTEAFF. CDR3 DNA sequence: TGTGCCAGCAGTTACGAGGGCACTGAAGCTTTCTTT.

This clone was seen a handful of times. This chain joins TRBV6-5 and TRBJ2-7, with 9 positions matching TRBD2. Germline trimming cut 6 bases from V and 2 bases from J; bases unmatched to any gene: 2. Germline CDR1 and CDR2: MNHEY and SVGAGI. The CDR3 contains 13 residues. CDR3 bases: TGTGCCAGCAGGAAGCGGGGGGCCTACGAGCAGTACTTC. It yields the protein CASRKRGAYEQYF.

The chain couples TRBV6-5 to TRBJ1-1; D perhaps matches TRBD1 (6 bases). The CDR3 extends over 13 amino acids. The V end lost 7 bases, the J end lost 9 bases, and 18 bases lay between the germline ends. Germline V gives CDR1 MNHEY, CDR2 SVGAGI. In nucleotides, the CDR3 is TGTGCCAGCATTGGCCAGGGGCCCCTGAAAGCTTTCTTT. It specifies CASIGQGPLKAFF.

The gene calls are TRBV6-5 and TRBJ2-7; D gene uncertain. This CDR3 has 15 residues. The V gene lost 0 bases and the J gene lost 0 bases, with 9 bases spanning the gap. Germline V gives CDR1 MNHEY, CDR2 SVGAGI. The CDR3 protein is CASSYSSTLSYEQYF. As DNA, the CDR3 is TGTGCCAGCAGTTACTCGAGCACCCTCTCCTACGAGCAGTACTTC.

By share, this clone counts as large (0.1 to 1%). This chain joins TRBV5-5 and TRBJ2-5, with D possibly TRBD1 on 5 matching bases. CDR1 and CDR2 (germline): SGHKS, YYEKEE (reference sequence). CDR3 length: 15 amino acids. The germline V and J ends were trimmed by 5 bases and 5 bases, with 19 bases remaining between them. The DNA for the CDR3 is TGTGCCAGCAGTTTAAACAGGTTTCCGCGGGAGACCCAGTACTTC. Translated, it gives CASSLNRFPRETQYF. Supplemented by reference TRBV5-5 and TRBJ2-5, the full variable domain reads DAGVTQSPTHLIKTRGQQVTLRCSPISGHKSVSWYQQVLGQGPQFIFQYYEKEERGRGNFPDRFSARQFPNYSSELNVNALLLGDSALYLCASSLNRFPRETQYFGPGTRLLVL.

The J gene is TRBJ1-2, the V gene TRBV27; TRBD1 might be the D (6 bases). The CDR3 contains 16 residues. The germline V gene encodes CDR1 MNHEY and CDR2 SMNVEV (reference sequence). Trimming cost V 7 bases and J 8 bases, with 26 bases left between them. The DNA of the CDR3 is TGTGCCAGCATAGGGACGGGACAAGGAGGCCCTTGGGGCTACACCTTC. The encoded protein is CASIGTGQGGPWGYTF.

CDR3 coding DNA: TGTGCCAGCAGTTCCCGGGAGGGGGCGCTTAGGAATGAGCAGTTCTTC. This codes for CASSSREGALRNEQFF. This chain joins TRBV6-2 or TRBV6-3 and TRBJ2-1; D is perhaps TRBD2 (8 bases). CDR1 is MNHEY, CDR2 SVGEGT, per germline. The CDR3 is 16 amino acids. With 4 bases removed from V and 7 bases from J, the gap between germline ends came to 20 bases.

The V gene is TRBV5-1, the J gene TRBJ1-4; 7 nucleotides align to TRBD1. Germline CDR1 is SGHRS and CDR2 is YFSETQ. The CDR3 runs to 15 residues. After removal of 4 bases from V and 8 bases from J, the junction contained 11 bases not matched to a gene. The CDR3 here is CASSPRQGANEKLFF. In DNA form, the CDR3 reads TGCGCCAGCAGCCCTCGACAGGGTGCCAACGAAAAACTGTTTTTT.